The 26 T cell receptor beta chains given below trace back to one sample, sequenced in a study of CD8 T cells in ankylosing spondylitis. TCRdb redid the calling of the 5' RACE reads with MiXCR, one entry per CDR3 protein. In the table there are 300,000 to 400,000 distinct CDR3 sequences, 14% to 15% of which are singletons. The sequenced sample was blood, either unsorted or a sorted T cell fraction (not recorded which). Receptor source: a male donor with ankylosing spondylitis or in good health (not recorded which).

CDR3 in DNA: TGTGCCAGCAGCTCGACGACCCCCTATGGCTACACCTTC. This gives the protein CASSSTTPYGYTF. The chain employs TRBV5-6 and TRBJ1-2; unclear D gene. Germline lookup yields CDR1 SGHDT and CDR2 YYEEEE. V lost 3 bases to trimming and J lost 4 bases, with 10 bases between them. The CDR3 length is 13 residues.

This clonotype showed up just a few times. The rearrangement links TRBV10-1 to TRBJ2-2, with D uncertain. The germline gives CDR1 WNHNN, CDR2 SYGVQD (reference sequence). CDR3 size: 13 residues. V was pared by 6 bases and J by 2 bases, with 7 bases between. The CDR3 region has the DNA TGCGCCAGCAGAGAGCTAAACACCGGGGAGCTGTTTTTT. Amino acid sequence: CASRELNTGELFF.

This chain uses TRBV3-1 with TRBJ2-2, with no clear D. From germline, CDR1 is LGHDT and CDR2 YNNKEL (reference sequence). This CDR3 has 14 amino acids. V was shortened by 5 bases and J by 1 base, with 8 bases between the two germline ends. The chain's CDR3 is CASSWAGNTGELFF. For the CDR3, the DNA is TGTGCCAGCAGCTGGGCAGGGAACACCGGGGAGCTGTTTTTT. Complete variable domain (other parts from reference TRBV3-1 and TRBJ2-2): DTAVSQTPKYLVTQMGNDKSIKCEQNLGHDTMYWYKQDSKKFLKIMFSYNNKELIINETVPNRFSPKSPDKAHLNLHINSLELGDSAVYFCASSWAGNTGELFFGEGSRLTVL.

This clonotype was detected only a few times. The J gene is TRBJ1-2, the V gene TRBV5-6; no definite D call. The CDR3 loop spans 15 amino acids. V was trimmed by 5 bases and J by 3 bases, leaving 17 bases between them. Germline V gene lookup returns CDR1 SGHDT and CDR2 YYEEEE. CDR3 in amino acids: CASSPQRVIYYGYTF. DNA of the CDR3: TGTGCCAGCAGTCCCCAGAGGGTAATCTACTATGGCTACACCTTC.

This chain uses TRBV5-1 with TRBJ2-6, with 10 nucleotides matching TRBD1. Germline V gene lookup returns CDR1 SGHRS and CDR2 YFSETQ. The CDR3 consists of 17 residues. J was trimmed by 0 bases and V by 7 bases; bases with no gene match: 7. CDR3 sequence reads: CASFRTGGTSGANVLTF. CDR3 nucleotide sequence: TGCGCCAGCTTCAGGACAGGGGGAACCTCTGGGGCCAACGTCCTGACTTTC.

This clonotype was seen a few times. The chain has TRBV4-1 and TRBJ2-7; 7 nucleotides match TRBD1. Per the germline V gene, CDR1 is MGHRA and CDR2 is YSYEKL. There are 18 residues in the CDR3. The J segment lost 5 bases and the V segment lost 0 bases, leaving 16 bases of the junction unmatched. The CDR3 is CASSQERFRATGSNEQYF. The CDR3 region has the DNA TGCGCCAGCAGCCAAGAGCGATTTAGGGCGACAGGGAGTAACGAGCAGTACTTC.

V and J are TRBV5-1 and TRBJ1-2; D remains unclear. Germline V gives CDR1 SGHRS, CDR2 YFSETQ. V was shortened by 4 bases and J by 8 bases, with 15 bases between the two germline ends. The CDR3 contains 13 residues. CDR3 in amino acids: CASSAEGLTGYTF. The CDR3 DNA sequence: TGCGCCAGCAGCGCAGAAGGACTGACGGGCTACACCTTC.

This clonotype came up many times. V is TRBV5-1 and J is TRBJ2-1; 7 bases match TRBD1. The ends lost 0 bases at V and 5 bases at J; junction bases unmatched: 2. This CDR3 has 14 amino acids. Germline CDR1 reads SGHRS; CDR2 reads YFSETQ. CDR3 sequence: CASSLGQGNNEQFF. The CDR3, as DNA: TGCGCCAGCAGCTTGGGACAGGGTAACAATGAGCAGTTCTTC.

The chain recombines TRBV19 with TRBJ1-1; no definite D call. The CDR3 is 14 amino acids. Trimming stripped 3 bases from V and 0 bases from J, with 8 bases between. Germline CDR1 LNHDA, CDR2 SQIVND (reference sequence). The CDR3 sequence is CASSIGPVNTEAFF. CDR3 DNA sequence: TGTGCCAGTAGTATTGGACCGGTGAACACTGAAGCTTTCTTT.

The CDR3 reads CASRAGATNTEAFF. The CDR3 DNA follows: TGCGCCAGCAGAGCGGGGGCAACGAACACTGAAGCTTTCTTT. The genes are TRBV5-1 and TRBJ1-1; tentatively, D is TRBD1 (6 bases). This CDR3 contains 14 residues. Germline assignment: CDR1 SGHRS and CDR2 YFSETQ. V lost 5 bases and J 1 base, leaving 12 bases between the germline ends. Full variable domain (rest looked up from reference TRBV5-1 and TRBJ1-1): KAGVTQTPRYLIKTRGQQVTLSCSPISGHRSVSWYQQTPGQGLQFLFEYFSETQRNKGNFPGRFSGRQFSNSRSEMNVSTLELGDSALYLCASRAGATNTEAFFGQGTRLTVV.

This clonotype has a single count. The genes are TRBV6-1 and TRBJ2-3; maybe TRBD2 (5 bases). V was trimmed by 6 bases and J by 0 bases, leaving 13 bases between them. The CDR3 totals 15 residues. Germline CDR1 MNHNS, CDR2 SASEGT. As DNA, the CDR3 is TGTGCCAGCAGCCACCGCGGGTCGAGCACAGATACGCAGTATTTT. Translated, it gives CASSHRGSSTDTQYF.

This chain joins TRBV28 and TRBJ2-2, with D possibly matching TRBD2 (6 bases). This CDR3 comprises 15 residues. Germline values: CDR1 MDHEN, CDR2 SYDVKM. The V end lost 7 bases, the J end lost 4 bases, and 16 bases lay between the germline ends. DNA for the CDR3: TGTGCCAGCAACGCGGGGTATCGTAGCACCGGGGAGCTGTTTTTT. This encodes CASNAGYRSTGELFF.

The table lists this clonotype with a few counts. This sequence joins TRBV20-1 and TRBJ2-4; D gene ambiguous. This CDR3 is 12 amino acids long. Germline values: CDR1 DFQATT, CDR2 SNEGSKA (reference sequence). V lost 8 bases to trimming and J lost 1 base, with 9 bases between them. As DNA, the CDR3 is TGCAGTTCTCCCGGGGCCAAAAACATTCAGTACTTC. This codes for CSSPGAKNIQYF.

In its sample, this clonotype was seen many times. This rearrangement joins TRBV10-3 to TRBJ1-2; a weak D match, TRBD1 (5 bases). With 5 bases removed from V and 8 bases from J, the gap between germline ends came to 21 bases. Germline CDR1 is ENHRY and CDR2 is SYGVKD. CDR3 length equals 15 residues. This chain's CDR3 is CAISIPSGTGGGYTF. The DNA for the CDR3 is TGTGCCATCAGTATCCCTTCCGGGACCGGCGGGGGCTACACCTTC.

This chain uses TRBV10-3 with TRBJ1-2, with D uncertain. This CDR3 region has 12 residues. From germline, CDR1 is ENHRY and CDR2 SYGVKD. Trimming cost V 2 bases and J 4 bases, with 5 bases left between them. The DNA for the CDR3 is TGTGCCATCAGTGAGCAATCCTATGGCTACACCTTC. Its protein product is CAISEQSYGYTF.

This clonotype was detected a few times. This chain uses TRBV2 with TRBJ2-4, with D unclear. The CDR3 totals 14 residues. V was pared by 6 bases and J by 4 bases, with 13 bases between. Germline CDR1 SNHLY, CDR2 FYNNEI. The CDR3 loop reads CASRGRASKNIQYF. The CDR3 coding sequence is TGTGCCAGCAGAGGAAGGGCATCAAAAAACATTCAGTACTTC.

This clonotype was seen ten or more times. The V call is TRBV11-2, the J call TRBJ2-1; D not resolved. The CDR3 is 13 residues long. Trimming took 2 bases from V and 9 from J, leaving 11 bases between them. Germline lookup yields CDR1 SGHAT and CDR2 FQNNGV. CDR3 protein: CASSLLLSIEQFF. The CDR3 bases are TGTGCCAGCAGCTTACTCCTTTCCATTGAGCAGTTCTTC.

This clonotype was detected a few times. The chain recombines TRBV5-1 with TRBJ1-1; maybe TRBD1 (5 bases). With 1 base removed from V and 0 bases from J, the gap between germline ends came to 13 bases. The CDR3 loop spans 16 amino acids. In germline, CDR1 is SGHRS, CDR2 YFSETQ. In nucleotides, the CDR3 is TGCGCCAGCAGCTTGTCGGCAGGGTTCATGAACACTGAAGCTTTCTTT. Translation gives CASSLSAGFMNTEAFF.

This chain connects TRBV11-3 to TRBJ2-1; 13 nucleotides align to TRBD2. CDR1 and CDR2 (germline): SGHNT, YENEEA. After removal of 5 bases from V and 3 bases from J, the junction contained 4 bases not matched to a gene. The CDR3 loop spans 16 amino acids. This chain's CDR3 is CASSPGLAGIYNEQFF. CDR3 nucleotides: TGTGCCAGCAGCCCGGGACTAGCGGGAATCTACAATGAGCAGTTCTTC.

Worth noting for this clonotype: One end of the junction varies from germline; a read error may be responsible. The rearrangement joins TRBV11-2 to TRBJ2-7; tentatively, D is TRBD2 (5 bases). Germline CDR1 and CDR2: SGHAT and FQNNGV. CDR3 length equals 15 residues. The CDR3 is CASTLGLALSYEQYF. The CDR3 DNA reads as TGTGCCAGCACCTTAGGGCTAGCTCTTTCCTACGAGCAGTACTTC.

The sample holds a few counts of this clonotype. J is TRBJ2-2 and V is TRBV2; D remains ambiguous. The V gene lost 6 bases and the J gene lost 0 bases, with 8 bases spanning the gap. Per the germline V gene, CDR1 is SNHLY and CDR2 is FYNNEI. This CDR3 has 14 amino acids. CDR3 residues: CASRGGANTGELFF. CDR3 bases: TGTGCCAGCAGGGGTGGAGCGAACACCGGGGAGCTGTTTTTT.

The rearrangement links TRBV12-3 or TRBV12-4 to TRBJ1-4, with D perhaps matching TRBD1 (5 bases). V dropped 3 bases and J dropped 8 bases, with 7 bases sitting between them. The CDR3 runs to 12 residues. This CDR3 reads CASSLRGEKLFF. Written as DNA, the CDR3 is TGTGCCAGCAGTTTGCGGGGCGAAAAACTGTTTTTT.

The chain carries TRBV7-2 and TRBJ2-3, with 8 positions matching TRBD1. CDR1 SGHTA and CDR2 FQGNSA come from the germline V gene. CDR3 length: 16 residues. The V and J ends lost 1 base and 4 bases, in that order; junction bases with no gene match: 7. CDR3 nucleotides: TGTGCCAGCAGCTTAGTCCCACAGGGGGTGGCAGATACGCAGTATTTT. It codes for CASSLVPQGVADTQYF.

This chain uses TRBV10-3 with TRBJ2-4; 8 bases align to TRBD1. V shed 7 bases and J 1 base; nucleotides not matched to a gene: 12. The germline V gene has CDR1 ENHRY and CDR2 SYGVKD. This CDR3 is built from 17 residues. The CDR3 nucleotides read TGTGCCATCATACTGAACCAGGGGGCTAGGGCCAAAAACATTCAGTACTTC. Translating it yields CAIILNQGARAKNIQYF.

The rearrangement joins TRBV3-1 to TRBJ1-4, with D unresolved. Per germline, CDR1 LGHDT and CDR2 YNNKEL (reference sequence). Trimming pared 2 bases from V and 5 bases from J, leaving 9 bases between. The CDR3 runs to 14 residues. CDR3 amino acids: CASSQRQANEKLFF. CDR3 in DNA: TGTGCCAGCAGCCAACGGCAGGCGAATGAAAAACTGTTTTTT.

This clonotype was seen a few times. This chain joins TRBV6-1 and TRBJ1-2; D call uncertain. Trimming left V 7 bases short and J 4 bases short, with 13 bases between. Germline-derived CDR1 and CDR2 are MNHNS and SASEGT. The CDR3 totals 13 residues. CDR3 residues: CASKETLFYGYTF. The CDR3 DNA follows: TGTGCCAGCAAGGAGACCCTCTTCTATGGCTACACCTTC.